One and the same sample provided the 20 T cell receptor beta chains below, sequenced in a study of blood T cell repertoires in COVID-19. Produced via immunoSEQ multiplex PCR; TCRdb's table is partial and in-frame only. The repertoire holds about 160,000 clones, with approximately 87% as singletons. The sequenced sample consisted of peripheral blood. Receptors were obtained from a man older than 75 with acute or convalescent COVID-19.

CDR3 region: CASSFRGHGYTF. In nucleotides, the CDR3 is TGTGCCAGCAGTTTCAGGGGCCATGGCTACACCTTC. The chain joins TRBV28 to TRBJ1-2; weak D call: TRBD1 (6 bases). Trimming took 3 bases from V and 6 from J, leaving 8 bases between them. The germline gives CDR1 MDHEN, CDR2 SYDVKM. CDR3 length: 12 amino acids.

The genes are TRBV2 and TRBJ1-5; D possibly corresponds to TRBD1 (6 bases). The V and J ends lost 0 bases and 2 bases respectively, with 11 bases between them. This CDR3 comprises 16 residues. The germline gives CDR1 SNHLY, CDR2 FYNNEI. The CDR3 coding sequence is TGTGCCAGCAGTGAAGCGCGATCAGGGGGCAATCAGCCCCAGCATTTT. Protein: CASSEARSGGNQPQHF.

CDR3 in amino acids: CASGTESFAQYF. Written as DNA, the CDR3 is TGTGCCAGCGGGACTGAGAGCTTCGCGCAGTATTTT. The V gene is TRBV5-4, the J gene TRBJ2-3; D possibly corresponds to TRBD2 (6 bases). CDR3 length: 12 residues. Germline V gives CDR1 SGHNT, CDR2 YYREEE (reference sequence). With 7 bases removed from V and 10 bases from J, the gap between germline ends came to 16 bases.

The chain links TRBV7-2 to TRBJ1-5, with TRBD1 as a possible D gene (6 bases). CDR1 SGHTA and CDR2 FQGNSA come from the germline V gene. The CDR3 totals 15 residues. V lost 1 base and J lost 6, with 13 bases in between. The CDR3 here is CASSLGGGAGQPQHF. CDR3 nucleotide sequence: TGTGCCAGCAGCTTAGGAGGGGGGGCAGGTCAGCCCCAGCATTTT.

This chain connects TRBV9 to TRBJ2-5; D ambiguous. The CDR3 extends over 12 amino acids. V was shortened by 4 bases and J by 7 bases, with 11 bases between the two germline ends. Germline CDR1 SGDLS, CDR2 YYNGEE. As DNA, the CDR3 is TGTGCCAGCAGCCCAACAATTGGGACCCAGTACTTC. This codes for CASSPTIGTQYF.

This sequence joins TRBV19 and TRBJ2-1, with 14 bases lining up with TRBD2. Germline CDR1 and CDR2: LNHDA and SQIVND (reference sequence). CDR3 length: 14 amino acids. With 8 bases clipped from V and 10 bases from J, the junction kept 7 bases outside the gene matches. CDR3 nucleotide sequence: TGTGCCAGTGGGGGACTAGCGGGAGTAGGCGAGCAGTTCTTC. This gives the protein CASGGLAGVGEQFF.

This chain links TRBV6-4 with TRBJ2-3, with TRBD1 matching over 7 bases. The V gene end was trimmed by 6 bases and the J gene end by 4 bases; junction bases not matched to a gene: 7. Germline V gives CDR1 MRHNA, CDR2 SNTAGT. This CDR3 is 14 amino acids long. The CDR3 spells CASSAFQGADTQYF. CDR3 coding DNA: TGTGCCAGCAGCGCATTCCAGGGGGCAGATACGCAGTATTTT.

The chain recombines TRBV6-5 with TRBJ1-1; weak D call: TRBD1 (5 bases). This CDR3 spans 13 amino acids. CDR1 MNHEY and CDR2 SVGAGI come from the germline V gene. V gave up 6 bases and J gave up 8 bases, with 16 bases separating them. The CDR3 here is CASSARGREEAFF. As DNA, the CDR3 is TGTGCCAGCAGCGCGAGGGGCCGGGAGGAAGCTTTCTTT.

V is TRBV5-1 and J is TRBJ2-1, with D possibly being TRBD2 (6 bases). V was shortened by 1 base and J by 1 base, with 9 bases between the two germline ends. From germline, CDR1 is SGHRS and CDR2 YFSETQ. The CDR3 is made up of 15 amino acids. In DNA form, the CDR3 reads TGCGCCAGCAGCTTGCACCGGGGGTCCTACAATGAGCAGTTCTTC. Its translation: CASSLHRGSYNEQFF.

The chain joins TRBV2 to TRBJ1-2, with D unclear. The CDR3 length is 12 residues. Trimming shortened V by 7 bases and J by 2 bases, and 8 bases separated the two germline ends. Germline V gene lookup returns CDR1 SNHLY and CDR2 FYNNEI. The CDR3 DNA sequence: TGTGCCAGCAAAGCGGCGAACTATGGCTACACCTTC. Protein: CASKAANYGYTF.

The chain carries TRBV27 and TRBJ1-2; a weak D match, TRBD1 (5 bases). V lost 3 bases and J lost 1, with 9 bases in between. Looked up from germline, CDR1 is MNHEY and CDR2 is SMNVEV (reference sequence). The CDR3 spans 14 residues. CDR3 in amino acids: CASSFSGINYGYTF. The CDR3, as DNA: TGTGCCAGCAGTTTCTCAGGGATTAACTATGGCTACACCTTC.

V is TRBV5-5 and J is TRBJ1-3; 8 bases agree with TRBD1. The CDR3 consists of 17 residues. Germline V gene lookup returns CDR1 SGHKS and CDR2 YYEKEE (reference sequence). J lost 0 bases, V lost 3 bases, and 8 bases had no gene match. The CDR3 coding sequence is TGTGCCAGCAGCTCGCGAGGGACAGGAGTCTCTGGAAACACCATATATTTT. It encodes CASSSRGTGVSGNTIYF. Full variable domain (remainder filled in from reference TRBV5-5 and TRBJ1-3): DAGVTQSPTHLIKTRGQQVTLRCSPISGHKSVSWYQQVLGQGPQFIFQYYEKEERGRGNFPDRFSARQFPNYSSELNVNALLLGDSALYLCASSSRGTGVSGNTIYFGEGSWLTVV.

The CDR3 region is CASRADTEAFF. The CDR3 DNA reads as TGCGCCAGCAGGGCGGACACTGAAGCTTTCTTT. The chain carries TRBV5-1 and TRBJ1-1; D uncertain. The CDR3 length is 11 residues. The V end lost 5 bases, the J end lost 3 bases, and 5 bases lay between the germline ends. Per the germline V gene, CDR1 is SGHRS and CDR2 is YFSETQ.

The chain combines TRBV12-5 with TRBJ1-2; TRBD1 might be the D (6 bases). The V and J ends lost 1 base and 8 bases respectively, with 14 bases between them. Germline lookup yields CDR1 LGHNT and CDR2 FRNRAP. CDR3 length equals 14 residues. CDR3 bases: TGTGCTAGTGGTTTGGGGACAGTCCTCGGGGGCTACACCTTC. Protein product: CASGLGTVLGGYTF.

This clone has a handful of counts. The chain carries TRBV27 and TRBJ2-3; D might be TRBD2 (5 bases). The CDR3 extends over 19 amino acids. Trimming shortened V by 5 bases and J by 0 bases, and 24 bases separated the two germline ends. Germline V gene lookup returns CDR1 MNHEY and CDR2 SMNVEV (reference sequence). Here the CDR3 reads CASSPSPGTIRASTDTQYF. Here the CDR3 DNA reads TGTGCCAGCAGTCCTTCCCCGGGAACCATAAGGGCTAGCACAGATACGCAGTATTTT.

The chain carries TRBV9 and TRBJ1-3; possible D gene TRBD1, 5 bases. V was shortened by 3 bases and J by 5 bases, with 15 bases between the two germline ends. CDR1 SGDLS and CDR2 YYNGEE come from the germline V gene. The CDR3 spans 15 residues. CDR3 sequence reads: CASSGTGGSRNTIYF. CDR3 DNA: TGTGCCAGCAGCGGAACAGGTGGTTCTAGAAACACCATATATTTT.

J is TRBJ1-5 and V is TRBV2, with D tentatively TRBD1 (5 bases). This CDR3 is 15 amino acids long. Germline V gene sequence: CDR1 SNHLY, CDR2 FYNNEI. V lost 6 bases and J lost 2, with 14 bases in between. CDR3 protein: CASSGRQYGNQPQHF. As DNA, the CDR3 is TGTGCCAGCAGCGGACGACAGTATGGCAATCAGCCCCAGCATTTT. Complete variable domain (other parts from reference TRBV2 and TRBJ1-5): EPEVTQTPSHQVTQMGQEVILRCVPISNHLYFYWYRQILGQKVEFLVSFYNNEISEKSEIFDDQFSVERPDGSNFTLKIRSTKLEDSAMYFCASSGRQYGNQPQHFGDGTRLSIL.

The chain is built from TRBV19 and TRBJ1-4; the D is unclear. CDR3 size: 16 residues. V lost 3 bases and J 4 bases, leaving 15 bases between the germline ends. In germline, CDR1 is LNHDA, CDR2 SQIVND (reference sequence). The CDR3 here is CASSMRGGRINEKLFF. The CDR3 DNA reads TGTGCCAGTAGTATGCGGGGTGGACGGATTAATGAAAAACTGTTTTTT.

The V gene is TRBV7-6, the J gene TRBJ2-1, with 7 bases that match TRBD1. The V gene end was trimmed by 1 base and the J gene end by 8 bases; junction bases not matched to a gene: 2. CDR1 and CDR2 (germline): SGHVS, FNYEAQ. The CDR3 is made up of 13 amino acids. This CDR3 is CASSLVGGDEQFF. The CDR3 nucleotides are TGTGCCAGCAGCTTAGTAGGGGGCGATGAGCAGTTCTTC.

This chain connects TRBV4-1 to TRBJ2-5; possible D gene TRBD1, 5 bases. Germline CDR1 reads MGHRA; CDR2 reads YSYEKL. The CDR3 runs to 13 residues. V was clipped by 0 bases and J by 4 bases, with 6 bases between them. CDR3 coding DNA: TGCGCCAGCAGCCAAGATCAGGGAGAGACCCAGTACTTC. Translating it yields CASSQDQGETQYF.